This T cell receptor beta chain was profiled in a study of T-cell memory formation after mild COVID-19. As for the study in general: TCR clusters showed largely donor specificity.

With 5 bases clipped from V and 2 bases from J, the junction kept 9 bases outside the gene matches. The CDR3 consists of 15 residues. Germline-derived CDR1 and CDR2 are SEHNR and FQNEAQ (reference sequence). Study findings and constraints: Pre-infection memory contained some responding clones, which suggested that cross-reactive memory had joined.

TCRdb re-derived calls from the 5' RACE reads in MiXCR, one entry per CDR3 protein. The sample includes roughly 300,000 distinct CDR3 sequences, 7% to 10% of them seen just once. This clonotype turned up a few times. The antigen is unknown. The clonotype originates from a man aged 18 to 30 who had mild COVID-19 (a few samples of this study predate the infection). Cell type and time point are not known. V is TRBV7-9 and J is TRBJ2-7; 7 nucleotides agree with TRBD1. Sequenced material: PBMCs or a T cell subset sorted from them (not recorded which). CDR3 in amino acids: CASSLNRQGPYEQYF. The CDR3 DNA follows: TGTGCCAGCAGCCTCAACCGACAGGGACCCTACGAGCAGTACTTC.